This TCR beta chain was found in a study of vaccination and CD4 T cells after COVID-19 (dated by TCRdb to between 2021 and 2024). Describing the broader study: Convalescent patients had a positive SARS-CoV-2 result on nasal swab PCR, and of these patients, fewer than ten had mild disease and one had severe disease. Participants received two doses of either the Pfizer-BioNTech BNT162b2 vaccine (n=8) or the Moderna mRNA-1273 vaccine (n=2). Control cultures used a CEFX viral epitope pool as positive control, an HIV-1 Nef peptide pool as negative control, or no peptide. Post-COVID blood samples from convalescent patients were collected a median of roughly 100 days after diagnosis, with a range of 35 to 161 days. Post-vaccine blood samples were taken a median of roughly 72 days after the second vaccine dose, with a range of roughly 13 to 250 days. Culture stimuli were overlapping spike peptide pools from SARS-CoV-2 and from the common cold coronaviruses HCoV-NL63, HCoV-OC43 and HCoV-229E. The convalescent cohort comprised six males and four females, including two Hispanic individuals, seven Caucasians, two Asians and one multiracial person. In 10 COVID-19 convalescent patients and a few infection-naive healthy vaccine recipients, researchers compared the spike-specific CD4+ TCR repertoire from before mRNA vaccination with the repertoire from after.

This clonotype has only a few counts. The clone's antigen remains unknown. Per-nucleotide qualities are absent, and no much larger clonotype sits a single base away. V was cut back by 7 bases and J by 5 bases, leaving a gap of 12 bases between them. Including the terminal cysteine and phenylalanine, the CDR3 comprises 14 residues. Of the read, only the CDR3 DNA is kept; its 42 bases are in frame from base 1. According to the germline V gene, CDR1 reads MNHNS and CDR2 reads SASEGT. The sample's treatment or condition label, in plain terms: approximately nine-day PBMC culture with coronavirus spike peptide pools or control peptides (ViraFEST assay). The study used the ViraFEST assay, which expanded antigen-specific T cells with peptide pools and then identified expanded clonotypes by TCR sequencing. Positive SARS-CoV-2 PCR tests in the convalescent patients dated from March to December 2020, before Alpha, Beta and Delta variants emerged in the United States. Each well held some 2 million PBMCs cultured in IMDM containing roughly 5.5% human AB serum and approximately 9.6 IU/ml IL-2, with around 9.2 ug/ml peptide pools added. Half of the culture medium was replaced with fresh IL-2-containing medium on days 3 and 7. CD4+ T cells were isolated after less than twelve days of culture through negative selection using the EasySep CD4+ T cell isolation kit. Ficoll-Paque Plus gradient centrifugation was used to isolate PBMCs from whole blood, and the isolated PBMCs were then either used fresh or cryopreserved at -140C. In general, triplicate wells were set up for every culture condition.

The receptor library was made with PCR. At the Johns Hopkins FTIC core, DNA from the cultured CD4+ T cells underwent TCR sequencing with the Oncomine TCR Beta short-read assay. The QIAamp micro DNA kit was used to extract genomic DNA from the cultured CD4+ T cells. Oncomine TCR Beta libraries from cultured CD4+ T cells were pooled with unique dual indexes and sequenced on an Illumina iSeq 100. As for the original processing: Non-productive sequences were filtered out, and CDR3s that did not start with C, did not end with F or W, or were shorter than 7 amino acids were discarded. Antigen-specific clonotypes were identified using the MANAFEST web application through comparison of peptide-stimulated wells with reference and other culture wells. Positive clones required FDR below 0.05, an odds ratio above 5, and productive frequency above 0.1% in at least two of three replicate wells. Cross-reactive clonotypes were defined as significantly expanded in both SARS-CoV-2 spike wells and at least one common cold coronavirus spike condition. CDR3 homology was assessed with Levenshtein distances (stringdist) and unrooted phylogenetic trees (ape) in R version 3.6.1. The public sequencing data were trimmed at Q25 with fastp and processed into clonotypes with MiXCR by TCRdb, which kept only in-frame beta chains. When rows share a CDR3 protein, they turn into one entry using the most common DNA and genes. Clone size and V and J calls follow TCRdb, not the original study. The sample includes under 8,000 distinct CDR3 sequences, with roughly 58% observed a single time. Around 30% of the sample belongs to the ten largest clones.

Study-wide conclusions, independent of this receptor: In convalescent patients, a median around 83% of post-vaccine SARS-CoV-2-reactive clones were detected only after vaccination, and vaccine-specific priming was suggested by this finding. In convalescent patients, nearly all vaccine-specific clones (304 of 307) were found to be mono-reactive for SARS-CoV-2 spike rather than cross-reactive with common cold coronaviruses. The median number of SARS-CoV-2-reactive clonotypes rose from 20 to 25 after infection to around 40 after vaccination, but the change was not significant. Relatively few convalescent patients were included in the study, and early timepoints after natural infection were not analyzed.

The V and J segments used are TRBV6-1 and TRBJ1-6; a tentative D match to TRBD1 spans 5 bases. Specimen: CD4+ T cells from blood, cultured in vitro. This TCR derives from a human donor who had recovered from COVID-19. At the DNA level, the sequence is TGTGCCAGCAAAAGGGACGGTGATAATTCACCCCTCCACTTT. The encoded protein is CASKRDGDNSPLHF.